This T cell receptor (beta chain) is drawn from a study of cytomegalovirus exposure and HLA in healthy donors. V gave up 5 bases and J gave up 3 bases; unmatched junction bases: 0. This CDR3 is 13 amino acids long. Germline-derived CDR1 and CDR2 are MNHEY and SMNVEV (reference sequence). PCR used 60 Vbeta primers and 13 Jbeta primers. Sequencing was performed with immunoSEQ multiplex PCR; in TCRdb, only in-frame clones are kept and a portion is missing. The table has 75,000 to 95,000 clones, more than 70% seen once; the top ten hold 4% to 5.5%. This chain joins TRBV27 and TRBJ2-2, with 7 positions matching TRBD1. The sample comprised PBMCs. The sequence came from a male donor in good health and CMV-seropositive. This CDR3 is CASSTGDTGELFF. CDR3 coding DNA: TGTGCCAGCAGTACAGGGGACACCGGGGAGCTGTTTTTT.